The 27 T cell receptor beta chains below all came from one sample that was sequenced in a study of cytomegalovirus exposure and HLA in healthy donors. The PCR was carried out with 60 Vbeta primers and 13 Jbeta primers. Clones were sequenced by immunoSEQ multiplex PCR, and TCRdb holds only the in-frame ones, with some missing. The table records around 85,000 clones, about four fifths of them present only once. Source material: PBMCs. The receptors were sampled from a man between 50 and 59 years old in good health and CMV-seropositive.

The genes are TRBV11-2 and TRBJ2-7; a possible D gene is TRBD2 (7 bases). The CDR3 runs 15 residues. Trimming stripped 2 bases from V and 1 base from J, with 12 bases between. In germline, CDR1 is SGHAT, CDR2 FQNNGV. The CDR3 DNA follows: TGTGCCAGCAGCTTACTCCGGGGGGCATCCTACGAGCAGTACTTC. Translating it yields CASSLLRGASYEQYF.

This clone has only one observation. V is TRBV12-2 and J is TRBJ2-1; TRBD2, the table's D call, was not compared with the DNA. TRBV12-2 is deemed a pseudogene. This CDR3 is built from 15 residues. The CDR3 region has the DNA TGTGCAAGTCGCCTCACTAGCGGGAGAAGCGATGAGCAGTTCTTC. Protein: CASRLTSGRSDEQFF.

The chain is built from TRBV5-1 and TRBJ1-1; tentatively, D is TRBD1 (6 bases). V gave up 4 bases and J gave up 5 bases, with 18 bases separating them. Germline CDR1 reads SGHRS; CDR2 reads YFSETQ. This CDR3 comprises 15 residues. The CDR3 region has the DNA TGCGCCAGCAGCCCCCAAGGTGCAGGGGAAACTGAAGCTTTCTTT. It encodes CASSPQGAGETEAFF.

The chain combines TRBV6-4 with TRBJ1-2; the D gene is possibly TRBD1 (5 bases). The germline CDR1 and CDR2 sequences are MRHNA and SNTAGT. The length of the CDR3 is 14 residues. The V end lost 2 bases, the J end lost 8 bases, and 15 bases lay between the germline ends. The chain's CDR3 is CASSDLIQGEGYTF. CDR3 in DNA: TGTGCCAGCAGTGACCTTATCCAGGGCGAGGGCTACACCTTC.

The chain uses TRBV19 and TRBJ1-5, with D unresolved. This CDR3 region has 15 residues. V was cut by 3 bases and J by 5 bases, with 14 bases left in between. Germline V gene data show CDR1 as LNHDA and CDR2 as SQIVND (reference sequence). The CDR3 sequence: CASSIGAGIDQPQHF. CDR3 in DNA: TGTGCCAGTAGTATCGGCGCGGGGATCGATCAGCCCCAGCATTTT. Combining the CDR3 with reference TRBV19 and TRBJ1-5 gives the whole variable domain DGGITQSPKYLFRKEGQNVTLSCEQNLNHDAMYWYRQDPGQGLRLIYYSQIVNDFQKGDIAEGYSVSREKKESFPLTVTSAQKNPTAFYLCASSIGAGIDQPQHFGDGTRLSIL.

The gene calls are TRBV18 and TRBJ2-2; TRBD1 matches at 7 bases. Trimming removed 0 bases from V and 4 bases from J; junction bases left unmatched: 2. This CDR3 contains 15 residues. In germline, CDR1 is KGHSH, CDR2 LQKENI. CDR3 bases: TGTGCCAGCTCACCACCGTCAGGGGGCACCGGGGAGCTGTTTTTT. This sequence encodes CASSPPSGGTGELFF.

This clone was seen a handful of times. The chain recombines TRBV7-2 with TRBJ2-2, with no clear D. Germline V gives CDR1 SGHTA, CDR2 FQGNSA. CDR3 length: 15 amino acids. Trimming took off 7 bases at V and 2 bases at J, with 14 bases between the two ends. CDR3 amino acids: CASTLRGSNTGELFF. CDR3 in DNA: TGTGCCAGCACCCTTCGCGGCTCAAACACCGGGGAGCTGTTTTTT.

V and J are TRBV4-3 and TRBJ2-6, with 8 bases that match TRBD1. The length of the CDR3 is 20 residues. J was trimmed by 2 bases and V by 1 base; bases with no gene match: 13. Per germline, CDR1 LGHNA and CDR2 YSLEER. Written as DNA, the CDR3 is TGCGCCAGCAGCCAAGTTCTCCTCGTGGACAGGGATCCTGGGGCCAACGTCCTGACTTTC. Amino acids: CASSQVLLVDRDPGANVLTF.

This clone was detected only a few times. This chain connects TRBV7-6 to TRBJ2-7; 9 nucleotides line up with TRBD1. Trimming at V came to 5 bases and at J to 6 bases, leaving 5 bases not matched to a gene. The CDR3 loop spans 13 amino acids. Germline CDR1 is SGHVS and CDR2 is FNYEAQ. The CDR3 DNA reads TGTGCCAGCAGCCCGGGACAGGGTGGCGAGCAGTACTTC. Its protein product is CASSPGQGGEQYF.

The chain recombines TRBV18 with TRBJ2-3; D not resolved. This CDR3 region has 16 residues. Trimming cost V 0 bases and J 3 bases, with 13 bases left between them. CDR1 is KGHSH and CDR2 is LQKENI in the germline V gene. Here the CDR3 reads CASSPPSNLQTDTQYF. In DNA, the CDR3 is TGTGCCAGCTCACCACCCTCGAACCTCCAGACAGATACGCAGTATTTT.

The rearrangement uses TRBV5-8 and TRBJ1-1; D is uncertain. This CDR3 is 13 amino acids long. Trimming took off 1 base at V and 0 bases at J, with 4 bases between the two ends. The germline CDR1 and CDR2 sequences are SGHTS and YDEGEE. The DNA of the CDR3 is TGTGCCAGCAGCTTGACGGTGAACACTGAAGCTTTCTTT. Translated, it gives CASSLTVNTEAFF.

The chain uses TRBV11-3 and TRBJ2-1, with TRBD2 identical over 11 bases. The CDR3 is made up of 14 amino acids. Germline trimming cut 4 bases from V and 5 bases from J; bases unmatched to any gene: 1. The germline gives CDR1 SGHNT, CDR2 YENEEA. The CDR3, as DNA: TGTGCCAGCAGCTCGGGACTAGCGGACAATGAGCAGTTCTTC. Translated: CASSSGLADNEQFF.

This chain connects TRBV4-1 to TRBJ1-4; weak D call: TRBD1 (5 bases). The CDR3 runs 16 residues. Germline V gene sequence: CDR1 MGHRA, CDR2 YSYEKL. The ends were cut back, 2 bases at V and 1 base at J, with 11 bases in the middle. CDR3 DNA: TGCGCCAGCAGCCAACAGGGTATCCAAACTAATGAAAAACTGTTTTTT. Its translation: CASSQQGIQTNEKLFF.

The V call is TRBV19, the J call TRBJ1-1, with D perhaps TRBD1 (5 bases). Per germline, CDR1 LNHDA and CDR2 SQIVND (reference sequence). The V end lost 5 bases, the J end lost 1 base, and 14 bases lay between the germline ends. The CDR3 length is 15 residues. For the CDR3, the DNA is TGTGCCAGTAGTCCCCAGACAGTCTCGAACACTGAAGCTTTCTTT. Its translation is CASSPQTVSNTEAFF.

The DNA for the CDR3 is TGTGCCAGTAGTGTCTCAGGACAGGGAGGAAACTACGAGCAGTACTTC. This sequence encodes CASSVSGQGGNYEQYF. V gene TRBV19 combines with J gene TRBJ2-7; 8 positions agree with TRBD1. This CDR3 has 16 residues. Germline CDR1 and CDR2: LNHDA and SQIVND (reference sequence). J gave up 3 bases and V 5 bases, and 12 bases lay outside the gene matches.

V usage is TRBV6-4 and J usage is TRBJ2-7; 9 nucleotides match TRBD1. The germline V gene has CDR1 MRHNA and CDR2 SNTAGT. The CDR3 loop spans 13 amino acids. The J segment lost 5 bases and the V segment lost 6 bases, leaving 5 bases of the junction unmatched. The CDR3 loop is CASSLDRGNEQYF. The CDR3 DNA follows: TGTGCCAGCAGCCTGGACAGGGGCAACGAGCAGTACTTC.

The chain's CDR3 is CAISESRTAFSGANVLTF. CDR3 DNA: TGTGCCATCAGTGAGTCGCGGACAGCCTTCTCTGGGGCCAACGTCCTGACTTTC. This chain connects TRBV10-3 to TRBJ2-6; a weak D match, TRBD1 (6 bases). Germline V gene lookup returns CDR1 ENHRY and CDR2 SYGVKD. V was pared by 0 bases and J by 0 bases, with 12 bases between. The CDR3 runs 18 residues.

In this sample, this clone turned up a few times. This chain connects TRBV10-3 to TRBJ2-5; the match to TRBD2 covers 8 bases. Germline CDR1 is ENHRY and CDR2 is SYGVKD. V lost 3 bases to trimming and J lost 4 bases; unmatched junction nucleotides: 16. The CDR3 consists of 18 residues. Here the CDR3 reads CAISERAGEVGSRETQYF. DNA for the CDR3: TGTGCCATCAGTGAAAGAGCGGGAGAGGTTGGATCGAGAGAGACCCAGTACTTC.

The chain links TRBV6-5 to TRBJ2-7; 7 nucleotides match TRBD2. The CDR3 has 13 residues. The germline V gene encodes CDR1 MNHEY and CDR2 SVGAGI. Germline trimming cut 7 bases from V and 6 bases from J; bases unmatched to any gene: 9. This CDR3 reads CASTRGGGGEQYF. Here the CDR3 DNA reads TGTGCCAGCACCCGCGGGGGAGGCGGCGAGCAGTACTTC.

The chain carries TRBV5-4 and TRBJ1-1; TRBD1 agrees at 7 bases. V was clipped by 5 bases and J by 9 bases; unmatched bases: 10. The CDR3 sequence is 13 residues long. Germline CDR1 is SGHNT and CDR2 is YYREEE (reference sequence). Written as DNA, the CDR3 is TGTGCCAGCAGACAGGACCAGGGGGGAAAAGCTTTCTTT. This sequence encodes CASRQDQGGKAFF.

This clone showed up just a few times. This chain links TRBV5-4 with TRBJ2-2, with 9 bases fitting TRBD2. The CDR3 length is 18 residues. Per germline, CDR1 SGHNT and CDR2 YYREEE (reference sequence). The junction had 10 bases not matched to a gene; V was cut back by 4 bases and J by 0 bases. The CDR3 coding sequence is TGTGCCAGCAGCCAAGATGGAGTAGCGGGAGCGAACACCGGGGAGCTGTTTTTT. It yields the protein CASSQDGVAGANTGELFF.

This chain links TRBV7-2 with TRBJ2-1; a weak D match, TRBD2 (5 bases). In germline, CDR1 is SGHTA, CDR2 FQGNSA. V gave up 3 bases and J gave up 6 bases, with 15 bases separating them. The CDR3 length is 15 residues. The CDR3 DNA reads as TGTGCCAGCAGCTTGGCGACTAACTATCCCAATGAGCAGTTCTTC. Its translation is CASSLATNYPNEQFF. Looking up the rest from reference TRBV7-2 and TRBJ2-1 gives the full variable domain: GAGVSQSPSNKVTEKGKDVELRCDPISGHTALYWYRQSLGQGLEFLIYFQGNSAPDKSGLPSDRFSAERTGGSVSTLTIQRTQQEDSAVYLCASSLATNYPNEQFFGPGTRLTVL.

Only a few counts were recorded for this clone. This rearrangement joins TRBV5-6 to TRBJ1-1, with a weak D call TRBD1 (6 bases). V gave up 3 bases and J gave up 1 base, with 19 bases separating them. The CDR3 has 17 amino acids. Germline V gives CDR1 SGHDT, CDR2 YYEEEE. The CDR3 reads CASSSAPTRDKNTEAFF. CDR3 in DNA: TGTGCCAGCAGCTCCGCGCCGACCCGGGACAAGAACACTGAAGCTTTCTTT.

CDR3 amino acids: CASRSGGAGQETQYF. CDR3 bases: TGTGCCAGCAGATCTGGGGGCGCCGGCCAAGAGACCCAGTACTTC. The chain combines TRBV27 with TRBJ2-5; tentatively, D is TRBD1 (6 bases). The germline V gene encodes CDR1 MNHEY and CDR2 SMNVEV (reference sequence). V gave up 6 bases and J gave up 1 base, with 15 bases separating them. The CDR3 runs 15 residues.

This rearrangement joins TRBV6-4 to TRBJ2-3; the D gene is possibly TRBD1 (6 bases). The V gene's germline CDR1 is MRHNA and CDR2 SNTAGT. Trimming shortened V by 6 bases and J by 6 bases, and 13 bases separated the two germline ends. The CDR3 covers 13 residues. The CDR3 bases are TGTGCCAGCAGCGTAGAAAGGGGGGATACGCAGTATTTT. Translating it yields CASSVERGDTQYF.

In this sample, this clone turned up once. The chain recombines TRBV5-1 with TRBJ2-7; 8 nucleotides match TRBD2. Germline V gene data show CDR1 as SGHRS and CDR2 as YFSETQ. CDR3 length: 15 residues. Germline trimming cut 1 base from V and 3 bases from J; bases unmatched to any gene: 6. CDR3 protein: CASSLLSSGFYEQYF. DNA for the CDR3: TGCGCCAGCAGCTTGTTGTCTAGCGGGTTCTACGAGCAGTACTTC.

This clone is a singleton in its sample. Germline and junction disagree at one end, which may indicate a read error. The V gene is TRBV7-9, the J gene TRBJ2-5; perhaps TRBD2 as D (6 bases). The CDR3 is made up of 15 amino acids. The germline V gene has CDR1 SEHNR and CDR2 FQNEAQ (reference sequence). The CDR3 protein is CSSSLVLALVETQYF. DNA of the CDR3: TGTTCCAGCAGCTTAGTACTAGCTCTGGTAGAGACCCAGTACTTC.